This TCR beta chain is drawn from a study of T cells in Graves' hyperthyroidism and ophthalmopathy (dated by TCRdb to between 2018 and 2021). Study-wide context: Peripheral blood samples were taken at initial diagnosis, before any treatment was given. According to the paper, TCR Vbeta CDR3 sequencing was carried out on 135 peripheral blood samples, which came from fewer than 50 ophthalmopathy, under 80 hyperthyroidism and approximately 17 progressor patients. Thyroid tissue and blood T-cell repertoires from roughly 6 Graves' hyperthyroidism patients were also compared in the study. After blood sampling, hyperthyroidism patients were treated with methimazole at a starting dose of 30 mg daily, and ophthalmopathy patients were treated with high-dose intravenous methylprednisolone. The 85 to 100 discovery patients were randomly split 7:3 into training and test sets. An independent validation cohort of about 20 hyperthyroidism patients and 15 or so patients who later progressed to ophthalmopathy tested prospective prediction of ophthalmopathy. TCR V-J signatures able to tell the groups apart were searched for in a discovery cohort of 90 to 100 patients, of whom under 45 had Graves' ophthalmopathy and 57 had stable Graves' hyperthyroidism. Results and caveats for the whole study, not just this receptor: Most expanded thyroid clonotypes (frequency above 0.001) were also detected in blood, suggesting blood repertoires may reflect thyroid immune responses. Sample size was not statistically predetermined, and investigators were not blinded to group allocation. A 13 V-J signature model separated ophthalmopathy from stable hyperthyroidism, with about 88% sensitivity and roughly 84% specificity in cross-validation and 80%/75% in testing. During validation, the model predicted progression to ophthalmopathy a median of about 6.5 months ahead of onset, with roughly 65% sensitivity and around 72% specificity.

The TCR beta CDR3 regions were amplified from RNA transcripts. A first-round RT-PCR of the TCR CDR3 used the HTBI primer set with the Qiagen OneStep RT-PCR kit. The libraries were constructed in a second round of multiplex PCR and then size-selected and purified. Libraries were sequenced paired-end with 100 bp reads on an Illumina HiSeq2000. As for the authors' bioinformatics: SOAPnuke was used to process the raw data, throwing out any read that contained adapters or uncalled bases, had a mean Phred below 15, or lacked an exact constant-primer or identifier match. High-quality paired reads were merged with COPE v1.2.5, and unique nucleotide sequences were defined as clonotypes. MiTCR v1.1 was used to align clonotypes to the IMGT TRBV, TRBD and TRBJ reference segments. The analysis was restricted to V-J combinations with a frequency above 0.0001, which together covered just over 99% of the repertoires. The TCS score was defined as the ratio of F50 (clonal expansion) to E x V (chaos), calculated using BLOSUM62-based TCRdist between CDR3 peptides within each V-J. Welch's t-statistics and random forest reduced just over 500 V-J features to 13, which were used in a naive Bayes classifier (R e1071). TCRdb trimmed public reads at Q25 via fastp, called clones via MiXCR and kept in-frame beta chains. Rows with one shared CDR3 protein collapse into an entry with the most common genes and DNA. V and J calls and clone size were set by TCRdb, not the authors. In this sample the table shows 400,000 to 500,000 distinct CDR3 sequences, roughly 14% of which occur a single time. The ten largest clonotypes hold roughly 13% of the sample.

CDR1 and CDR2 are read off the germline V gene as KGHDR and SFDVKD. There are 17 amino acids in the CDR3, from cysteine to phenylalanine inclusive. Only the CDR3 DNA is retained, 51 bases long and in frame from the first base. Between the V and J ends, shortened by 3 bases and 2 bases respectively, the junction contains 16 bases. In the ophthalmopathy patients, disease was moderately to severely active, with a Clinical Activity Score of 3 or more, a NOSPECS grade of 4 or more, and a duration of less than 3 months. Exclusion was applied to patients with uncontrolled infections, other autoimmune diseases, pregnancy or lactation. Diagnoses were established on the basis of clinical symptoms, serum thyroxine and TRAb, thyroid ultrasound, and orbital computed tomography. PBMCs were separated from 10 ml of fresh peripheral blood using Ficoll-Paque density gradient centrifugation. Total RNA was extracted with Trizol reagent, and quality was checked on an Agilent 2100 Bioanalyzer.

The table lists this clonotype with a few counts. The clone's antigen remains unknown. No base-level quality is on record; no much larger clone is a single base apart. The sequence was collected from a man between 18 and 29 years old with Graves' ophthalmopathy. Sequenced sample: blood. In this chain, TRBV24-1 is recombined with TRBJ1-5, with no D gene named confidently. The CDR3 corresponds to CATSDRGPPTGNQPQHF. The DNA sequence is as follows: TGTGCCACCAGTGATCGGGGTCCTCCTACTGGCAATCAGCCCCAGCATTTT.